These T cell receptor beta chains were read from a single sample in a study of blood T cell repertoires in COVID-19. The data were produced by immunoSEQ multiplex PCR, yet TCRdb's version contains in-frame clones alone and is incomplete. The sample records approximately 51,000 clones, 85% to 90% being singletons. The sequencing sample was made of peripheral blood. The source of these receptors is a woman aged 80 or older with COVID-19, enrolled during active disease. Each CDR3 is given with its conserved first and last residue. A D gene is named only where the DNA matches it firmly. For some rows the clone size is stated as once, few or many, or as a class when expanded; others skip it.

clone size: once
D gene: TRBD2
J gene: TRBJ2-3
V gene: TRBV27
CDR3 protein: CASSLRWGGSTDTQYF
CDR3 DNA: TGTGCCAGCAGTTTACGTTGGGGGGGTAGCACAGATACGCAGTATTTT

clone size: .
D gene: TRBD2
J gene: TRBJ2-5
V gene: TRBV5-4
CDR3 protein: CASSSRTSGSPPYF
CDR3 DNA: TGTGCCAGCAGCTCGCGGACTAGCGGAAGCCCACCGTACTTC

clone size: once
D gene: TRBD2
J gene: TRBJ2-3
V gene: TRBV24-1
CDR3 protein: CATSGSGGTTDTQYF
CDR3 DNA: TGTGCCACCAGTGGAAGCGGGGGTACAACAGATACGCAGTATTTT

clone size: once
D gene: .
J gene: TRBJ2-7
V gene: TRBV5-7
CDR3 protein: CASSFTGGTYEQYF
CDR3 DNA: TGTGCCAGCAGCTTCACGGGGGGCACCTACGAGCAGTACTTC

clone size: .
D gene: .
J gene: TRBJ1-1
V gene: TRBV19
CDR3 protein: CASSILGYGMNTEAFF
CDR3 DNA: TGTGCCAGTAGTATCTTAGGGTACGGGATGAACACTGAAGCTTTCTTT

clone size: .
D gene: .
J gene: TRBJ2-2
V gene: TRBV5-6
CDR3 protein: CASVGHTITGELFF
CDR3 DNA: TGTGCCAGCGTCGGACACACTATCACCGGGGAGCTGTTTTTT

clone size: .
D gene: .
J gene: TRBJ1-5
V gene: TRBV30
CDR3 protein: CAWSVGQQNQPQHF
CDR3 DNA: TGTGCCTGGAGTGTAGGACAGCAGAATCAGCCCCAGCATTTT

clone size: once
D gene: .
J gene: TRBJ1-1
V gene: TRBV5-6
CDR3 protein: CASSSASKRFTEAFF
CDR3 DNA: TGTGCCAGCAGCTCGGCCTCCAAGAGGTTCACTGAAGCTTTCTTT

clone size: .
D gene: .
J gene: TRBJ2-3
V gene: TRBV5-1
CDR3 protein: CASSYAGRADTQYF
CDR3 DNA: TGCGCCAGCAGCTACGCGGGTAGGGCAGATACGCAGTATTTT

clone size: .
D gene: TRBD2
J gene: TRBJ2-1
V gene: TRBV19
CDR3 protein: CASKTSDYNEQFF
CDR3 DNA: TGTGCCAGTAAGACTAGCGACTACAATGAGCAGTTCTTC

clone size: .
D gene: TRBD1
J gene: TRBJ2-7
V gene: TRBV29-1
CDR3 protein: CSVEAGTGEDSYEQYF
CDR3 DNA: TGCAGCGTTGAAGCAGGGACAGGGGAGGACTCCTACGAGCAGTACTTC

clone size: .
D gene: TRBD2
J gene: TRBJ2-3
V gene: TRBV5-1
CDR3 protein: CASSLGLAGGNTDTQYF
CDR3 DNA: TGCGCCAGCAGCCTAGGACTAGCGGGAGGGAACACAGATACGCAGTATTTT

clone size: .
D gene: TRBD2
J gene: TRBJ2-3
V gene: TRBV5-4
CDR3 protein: CASSWGGQGDTQYF
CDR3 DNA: TGTGCCAGCAGCTGGGGGGGTCAAGGAGATACGCAGTATTTT

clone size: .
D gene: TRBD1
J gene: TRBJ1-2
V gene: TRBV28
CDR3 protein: CASSATGTGGLGYTF
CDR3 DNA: TGTGCCAGCAGTGCCACCGGGACAGGGGGTCTAGGCTACACCTTC

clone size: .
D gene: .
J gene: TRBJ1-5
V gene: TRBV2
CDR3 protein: CASSTRGGSNQPQHF
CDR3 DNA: TGTGCCAGCAGTACCAGGGGTGGGAGCAATCAGCCCCAGCATTTT

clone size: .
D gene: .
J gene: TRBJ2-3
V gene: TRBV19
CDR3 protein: CASMESGDTQYF
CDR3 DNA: TGTGCCAGTATGGAATCGGGGGATACGCAGTATTTT

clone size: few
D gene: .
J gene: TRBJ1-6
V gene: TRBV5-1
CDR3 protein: CASSVQDYNSPLHF
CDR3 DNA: TGCGCCAGCAGCGTACAGGACTATAATTCACCCCTCCACTTT

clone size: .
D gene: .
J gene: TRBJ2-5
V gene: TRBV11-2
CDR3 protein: CASSLAPTGQETQYF
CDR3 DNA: TGTGCCAGCAGCTTAGCCCCGACAGGTCAAGAGACCCAGTACTTC

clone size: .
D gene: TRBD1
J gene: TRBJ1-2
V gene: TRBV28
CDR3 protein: CASRTETGQGGGGYTF
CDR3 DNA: TGTGCCAGCAGGACCGAAACGGGACAGGGTGGGGGTGGCTACACCTTC

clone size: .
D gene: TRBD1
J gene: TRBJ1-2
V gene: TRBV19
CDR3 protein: CATSWTGVDGYTF
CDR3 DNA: TGTGCCACCTCTTGGACAGGGGTGGATGGCTACACCTTC

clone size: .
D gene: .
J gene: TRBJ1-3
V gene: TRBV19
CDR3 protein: CASRRSQASRSHSGNTIYF
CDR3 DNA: TGTGCCAGTAGAAGGTCCCAGGCTTCCAGGTCCCACTCTGGAAACACCATATATTTT

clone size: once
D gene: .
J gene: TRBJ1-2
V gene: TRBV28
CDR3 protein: CASSPGPTYHGYTF
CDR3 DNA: TGTGCCAGCAGTCCAGGCCCCACATATCACGGCTACACCTTC

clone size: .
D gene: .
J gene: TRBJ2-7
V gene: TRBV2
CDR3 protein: CASSVGEQYF
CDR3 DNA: TGTGCCAGCAGTGTCGGCGAGCAGTACTTC

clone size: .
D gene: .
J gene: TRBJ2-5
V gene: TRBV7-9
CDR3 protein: CASSLFGSQETQYF
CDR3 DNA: TGTGCCAGCAGCTTATTTGGCAGCCAAGAGACCCAGTACTTC

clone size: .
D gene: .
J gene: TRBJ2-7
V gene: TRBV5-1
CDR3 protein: CASSLGGQAYEQYF
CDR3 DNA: TGCGCCAGCAGCTTGGGAGGGCAAGCCTACGAGCAGTACTTC

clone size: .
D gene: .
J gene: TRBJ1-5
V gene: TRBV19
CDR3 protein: CASKGYSNQPQHF
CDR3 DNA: TGTGCCAGTAAGGGGTATAGCAATCAGCCCCAGCATTTT

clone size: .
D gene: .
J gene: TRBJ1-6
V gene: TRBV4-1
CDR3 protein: CASSQTGNNSPLHF
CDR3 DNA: TGCGCCAGCAGCCAAACGGGGAACAATTCACCCCTCCACTTT

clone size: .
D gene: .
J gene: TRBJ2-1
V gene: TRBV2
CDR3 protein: CASRHDPYRNEQFF
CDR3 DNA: TGTGCCAGCAGGCACGATCCTTACAGGAATGAGCAGTTCTTC

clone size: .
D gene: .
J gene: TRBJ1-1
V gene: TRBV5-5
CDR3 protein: CASSSTGQSYTEAFF
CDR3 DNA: TGTGCCAGCAGCTCGACCGGACAGAGCTACACTGAAGCTTTCTTT

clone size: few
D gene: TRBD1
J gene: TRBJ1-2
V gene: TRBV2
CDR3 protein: CASNKDRSSNYGYTF
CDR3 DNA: TGTGCCAGCAATAAGGACAGGTCTTCCAATTATGGCTACACCTTC

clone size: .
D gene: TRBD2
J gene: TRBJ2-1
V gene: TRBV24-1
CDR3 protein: CATSRAGGDYNEQFF
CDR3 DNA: TGTGCCACCAGTCGAGCGGGGGGCGACTACAATGAGCAGTTCTTC

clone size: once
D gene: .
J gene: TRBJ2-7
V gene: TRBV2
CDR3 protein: CASTITGSYEQYF
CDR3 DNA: TGTGCCAGCACCATCACAGGTTCCTACGAGCAGTACTTC

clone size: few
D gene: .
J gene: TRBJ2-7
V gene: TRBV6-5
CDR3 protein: CATERPDPGAYEQYF
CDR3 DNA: TGTGCCACCGAGCGCCCGGATCCGGGGGCCTACGAGCAGTACTTC

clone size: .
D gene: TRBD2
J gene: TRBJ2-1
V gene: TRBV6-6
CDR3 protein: CASSLTRRGVNYNEQFF
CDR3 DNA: TGTGCCAGCAGTCTCACTCGGCGGGGGGTGAACTACAATGAGCAGTTCTTC

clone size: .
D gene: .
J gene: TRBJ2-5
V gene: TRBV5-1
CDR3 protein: CASSLPQGSQETQYF
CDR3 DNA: TGCGCCAGCAGCTTGCCACAGGGATCACAAGAGACCCAGTACTTC

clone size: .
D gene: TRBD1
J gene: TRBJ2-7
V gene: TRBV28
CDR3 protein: CASRPQGQGAGEQYF
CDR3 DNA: TGTGCCAGCAGACCTCAGGGACAGGGGGCGGGGGAGCAGTACTTC

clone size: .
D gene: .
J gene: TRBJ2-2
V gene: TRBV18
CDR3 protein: CASSPGHIGELFF
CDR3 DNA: TGTGCCAGCTCGCCGGGACACATCGGGGAGCTGTTTTTT

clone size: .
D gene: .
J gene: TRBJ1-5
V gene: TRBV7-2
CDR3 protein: CASSFEGGGWNQPQHF
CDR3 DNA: TGTGCCAGCAGCTTTGAAGGGGGGGGCTGGAATCAGCCCCAGCATTTT

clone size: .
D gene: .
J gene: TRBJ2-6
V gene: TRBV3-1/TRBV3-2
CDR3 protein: CASARASGANVLTF
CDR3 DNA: TGTGCCAGCGCCAGGGCGTCTGGGGCCAACGTCCTGACTTTC

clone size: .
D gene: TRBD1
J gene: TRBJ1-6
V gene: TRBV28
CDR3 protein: CASSPRQGSSPLHF
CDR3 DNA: TGTGCCAGCAGCCCAAGACAGGGATCCTCACCCCTCCACTTT